This T cell receptor (beta chain) is drawn from a study of blood T cell repertoires in COVID-19. Study in general: Donors in the United States, Italy and Spain gave samples during acute or convalescent COVID-19. The cDNA or gDNA used as material had been derived from T cells, B-cell-depleted T cells, or PBMCs.

In the authors' workflow: Estimation of nucleated cell counts relied on the amplification of reference gene primers. Only in-frame clones appear in the TCRdb table, and some are missing; sequencing was by immunoSEQ multiplex PCR. V and J calls and clone size are copied from that table; D and trimming were computed from the DNA. The data contain 35,000 to 45,000 clones, about 90% of them singletons. Per the germline V gene, CDR1 is SNHLY and CDR2 is FYNNEI. V shed 7 bases, J shed 9 bases, and the junction held 12 bases outside the gene matches. The CDR3 covers 17 residues. The source is a man aged 45 to 65 with active COVID-19. The source material was peripheral blood. The chain couples TRBV2 to TRBJ2-1; 16 positions agree with TRBD2. In DNA form, the CDR3 reads TGTGCCAGCAATTTCCCGGGACTAGCGGGAGGGCCCGGTGAGCAGTTCTTC. This encodes CASNFPGLAGGPGEQFF.